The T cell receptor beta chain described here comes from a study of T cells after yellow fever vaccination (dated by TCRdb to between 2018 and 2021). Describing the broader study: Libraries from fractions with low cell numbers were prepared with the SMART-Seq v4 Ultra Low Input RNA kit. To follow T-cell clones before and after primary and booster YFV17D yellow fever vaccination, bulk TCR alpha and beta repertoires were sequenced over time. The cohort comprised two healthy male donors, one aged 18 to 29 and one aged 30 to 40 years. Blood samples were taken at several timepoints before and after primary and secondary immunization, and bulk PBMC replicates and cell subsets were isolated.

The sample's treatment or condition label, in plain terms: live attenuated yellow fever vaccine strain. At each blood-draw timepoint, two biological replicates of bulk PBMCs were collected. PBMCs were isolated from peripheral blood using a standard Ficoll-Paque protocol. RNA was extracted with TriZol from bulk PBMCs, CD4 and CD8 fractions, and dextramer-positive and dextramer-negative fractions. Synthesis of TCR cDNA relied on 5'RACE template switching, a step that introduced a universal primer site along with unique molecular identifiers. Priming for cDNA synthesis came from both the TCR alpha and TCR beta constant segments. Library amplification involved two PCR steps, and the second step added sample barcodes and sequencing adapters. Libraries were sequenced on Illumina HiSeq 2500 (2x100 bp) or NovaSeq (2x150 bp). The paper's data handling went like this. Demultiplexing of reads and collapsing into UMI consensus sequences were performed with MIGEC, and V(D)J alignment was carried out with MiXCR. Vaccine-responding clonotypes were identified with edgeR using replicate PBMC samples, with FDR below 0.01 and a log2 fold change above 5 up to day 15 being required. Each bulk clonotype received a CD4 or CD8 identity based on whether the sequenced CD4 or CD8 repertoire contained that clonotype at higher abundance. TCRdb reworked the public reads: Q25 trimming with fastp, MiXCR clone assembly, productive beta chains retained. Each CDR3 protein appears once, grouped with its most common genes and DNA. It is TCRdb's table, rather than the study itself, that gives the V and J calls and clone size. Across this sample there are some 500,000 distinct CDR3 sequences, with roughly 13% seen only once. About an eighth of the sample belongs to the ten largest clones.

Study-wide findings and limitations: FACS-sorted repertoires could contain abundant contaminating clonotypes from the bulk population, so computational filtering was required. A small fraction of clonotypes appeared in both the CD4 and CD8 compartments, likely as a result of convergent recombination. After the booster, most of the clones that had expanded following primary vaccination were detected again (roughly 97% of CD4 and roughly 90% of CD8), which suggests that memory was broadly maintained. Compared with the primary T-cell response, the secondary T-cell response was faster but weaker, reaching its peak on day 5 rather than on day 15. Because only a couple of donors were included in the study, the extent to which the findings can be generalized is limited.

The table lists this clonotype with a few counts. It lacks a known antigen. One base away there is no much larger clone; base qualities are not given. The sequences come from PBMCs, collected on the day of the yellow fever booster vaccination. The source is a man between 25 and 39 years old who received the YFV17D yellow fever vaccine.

In nucleotides, the sequence is TGCAGTGCGGGGATTTACCGCTCCTACGAGCAGTACTTC. Its coded protein is CSAGIYRSYEQYF. The chain is encoded by TRBV20-1 joined to TRBJ2-7, with the D gene uncertain. The germline V gene (reference sequence) sets CDR1 to DFQATT and CDR2 to SNEGSKA. Trimming takes 6 bases from V and 0 bases from J, and the germline ends sit 12 bases apart. Including the terminal cysteine and phenylalanine, the CDR3 comprises 13 residues. The entry retains the CDR3 DNA only, 39 bases that are in frame from base 1.